This record looks at one T cell receptor beta chain sequence and its context. Its matching antigen is unknown. Losses at the gene ends were 7 bases for V and 3 bases for J; bases not matched to a gene: 7. The CDR3 runs 14 residues. Germline assignment: CDR1 MDHEN and CDR2 SYDVKM. Sequencing of DNA taken from cultured CD4+ T cells relied on the Oncomine TCR Beta short-read assay. MiXCR, run by TCRdb on the PCR reads, gives a single entry per CDR3 protein. This table has 12,000 or so distinct CDR3 sequences, approximately 50% appearing once. Treatment given: roughly 10-day PBMC culture with coronavirus spike peptide pools or control peptides (ViraFEST assay). Peptide pools at around 9.9 ug/ml stimulated 2 million or so PBMCs per well with 10 IU/ml IL-2. The sample comes from a study of vaccination and CD4 T cells after COVID-19. Overall study context: Convalescent individuals numbered four females and six males, two being Hispanic. Post-diagnosis, post-COVID samples were collected after a median approximately 110 days, ranging 35 to 161.

Material: CD4+ T cells from blood, cultured in vitro. V and J are TRBV28 and TRBJ1-1; 8 bases map to TRBD1. The sequence was obtained from a human donor who had recovered from COVID-19. The CDR3 is CASTTDREDTEAFF. The CDR3 DNA reads as TGTGCCAGCACCACGGACAGGGAGGACACTGAAGCTTTCTTT.